One sample yielded the 22 T cell receptor beta chains listed below, sequenced in a study of blood T cell repertoires in COVID-19. TCRdb keeps only in-frame clones here, not all; method: immunoSEQ multiplex PCR. The repertoire holds a few hundred thousand clones, 70% to 90% seen once, with roughly 7% in the top ten. The sample comprised peripheral blood. The origin of the receptors is a human donor in a cohort sampled during active COVID-19.

The chain carries TRBV19 and TRBJ2-6; D might be TRBD1 (5 bases). V lost 4 bases to trimming and J lost 2 bases, with 12 bases between them. This CDR3 has 16 residues. Germline CDR1 reads LNHDA; CDR2 reads SQIVND (reference sequence). Here the CDR3 reads CASSTATGTGANVLTF. The CDR3 DNA is TGTGCCAGTAGTACCGCTACAGGTACTGGGGCCAACGTCCTGACTTTC.

The rearrangement joins TRBV28 to TRBJ1-1; tentatively, D is TRBD1 (5 bases). The germline V gene encodes CDR1 MDHEN and CDR2 SYDVKM. The CDR3 loop spans 16 amino acids. The V and J ends lost 6 bases and 5 bases respectively, with 22 bases between them. CDR3 bases: TGTGCCAGCAGCGGACATGCTTTGGGGGGGAGGACTGAAGCTTTCTTT. Its protein product is CASSGHALGGRTEAFF.

This rearrangement joins TRBV18 to TRBJ1-1; tentatively, D is TRBD1 (5 bases). Trimming removed 6 bases from V and 2 bases from J, with 19 bases in between. CDR1 is KGHSH and CDR2 is LQKENI in the germline V gene. This CDR3 contains 16 residues. The CDR3 sequence is CASSLRPVGQNTEAFF. DNA of the CDR3: TGTGCCAGCTCCCTGAGGCCGGTAGGACAAAACACTGAAGCTTTCTTT.

The chain combines TRBV27 with TRBJ2-2, with D tentatively TRBD1 (5 bases). The CDR3 loop spans 15 amino acids. Germline lookup yields CDR1 MNHEY and CDR2 SMNVEV (reference sequence). Deletions cut 2 bases from V and 5 bases from J, with 12 bases between. The CDR3 loop is CASSLGRVPTGELFF. As DNA, the CDR3 is TGTGCCAGCAGTTTAGGCAGGGTCCCGACCGGGGAGCTGTTTTTT.

This chain connects TRBV9 to TRBJ1-5; D gene uncertain. Germline V gene lookup returns CDR1 SGDLS and CDR2 YYNGEE. The CDR3 is made up of 13 amino acids. The V gene lost 0 bases and the J gene lost 5 bases, with 6 bases spanning the gap. The CDR3 region is CASSVGEYQPQHF. Here the CDR3 DNA reads TGTGCCAGCAGCGTAGGGGAGTATCAGCCCCAGCATTTT.

The chain is built from TRBV4-2 and TRBJ1-2; D ambiguous. The CDR3 has 12 residues. The V gene lost 11 bases and the J gene lost 4 bases, with 14 bases spanning the gap. Per the germline V gene, CDR1 is LGHNA and CDR2 is YNFKEQ. The CDR3 sequence: CASRDGSYGYTF. The DNA for the CDR3 is TGTGCCTCCCGAGACGGGAGCTATGGCTACACCTTC.

The V gene is TRBV3-1 (or the pseudogene TRBV3-2), the J gene TRBJ2-1; 8 positions match TRBD2. The germline V gene has CDR1 LGHDT and CDR2 YNNKEL (reference sequence). V was clipped by 5 bases and J by 8 bases; unmatched bases: 8. The length of the CDR3 is 14 residues. In nucleotides, the CDR3 is TGTGCCAGCAGCAAACGGGGGGGCCAGGATGAGCAGTTCTTC. Translating gives CASSKRGGQDEQFF.

The chain carries TRBV18 and TRBJ2-1; 10 nucleotides agree with TRBD2. Germline V lookup: CDR1 KGHSH, CDR2 LQKENI. The length of the CDR3 is 16 residues. The trim removed 6 bases at V and 9 bases at J, leaving 14 bases unmatched. The CDR3 nucleotides read TGTGCCAGCTCTTCTCGGCCAGCGGGGGGGCAGGGTGAGCAGTTCTTC. Protein product: CASSSRPAGGQGEQFF.

This chain links TRBV12-3 or TRBV12-4 with TRBJ2-1, with a possible D match to TRBD1 (5 bases). The V gene lost 5 bases and the J gene lost 6 bases, with 11 bases spanning the gap. CDR3 size: 13 residues. In DNA, the CDR3 is TGTGCCAGCAGTATCAAGGGGCCCAATGAGCAGTTCTTC. The encoded protein is CASSIKGPNEQFF.

The J gene is TRBJ1-1, the V gene TRBV5-1, with 7 bases aligning to TRBD1. The CDR3 runs to 14 residues. V lost 4 bases and J lost 4; bases outside the gene matches: 7. Looked up from germline, CDR1 is SGHRS and CDR2 is YFSETQ. The CDR3 is CASSQTGVGTEAFF. The DNA of the CDR3 is TGCGCCAGCAGCCAAACAGGGGTGGGCACTGAAGCTTTCTTT.

The chain employs TRBV11-3 and TRBJ1-6; 8 bases line up with TRBD1. Germline trimming cut 9 bases from V and 10 bases from J; bases unmatched to any gene: 5. CDR3 length: 12 residues. Germline lookup yields CDR1 SGHNT and CDR2 YENEEA. The CDR3 sequence: CASGQGRSPLHF. Here the CDR3 DNA reads TGTGCCAGTGGACAGGGTCGATCACCCCTCCACTTT.

This clone was observed a handful of times. This chain uses TRBV11-3 with TRBJ2-7; D is possibly TRBD1 (6 bases). V dropped 6 bases and J dropped 4 bases, with 19 bases sitting between them. From germline, CDR1 is SGHNT and CDR2 YENEEA. There are 15 residues in the CDR3. This chain's CDR3 is CASRPTLQGRYEQYF. CDR3 in DNA: TGTGCCAGCAGACCCACCCTACAGGGTAGGTACGAGCAGTACTTC.

This clone occurred once. The chain links TRBV7-3 to TRBJ2-3; 9 bases fit TRBD2. With 6 bases clipped from V and 6 bases from J, the junction kept 13 bases outside the gene matches. This CDR3 region has 16 residues. Germline CDR1 and CDR2: SGHTA and FQGTGA. Here the CDR3 DNA reads TGTGCCAGCAGTCCCATCGGCGGGGGGGCCTCTGATACGCAGTATTTT. It yields the protein CASSPIGGGASDTQYF.

The chain couples TRBV7-9 to TRBJ1-4; D perhaps matches TRBD1 (5 bases). CDR1 is SEHNR, CDR2 FQNEAQ, per germline (reference sequence). Trimming pared 6 bases from V and 5 bases from J, leaving 25 bases between. The CDR3 runs 18 residues. This CDR3 reads CASRPELGAAGKNEKLFF. CDR3 DNA: TGTGCCAGCAGGCCTGAACTCGGGGCGGCGGGAAAAAATGAAAAACTGTTTTTT.

Comment on this clone: Compared with germline, one end of the junction differs, possibly owing to a read error. This rearrangement joins TRBV9 to TRBJ1-2; D is unresolved. This CDR3 is built from 14 residues. Germline V gene lookup returns CDR1 SGDLS and CDR2 YYNGEE. CDR3 sequence (DNA): TGTGCCAGCAGCGTAGGCTCGAATAACTTTGGCTACACCTTC. Translating gives CASSVGSNNFGYTF.

This rearrangement joins TRBV6-5 to TRBJ1-4, with D uncertain. The CDR3 length is 15 residues. The germline gives CDR1 MNHEY, CDR2 SVGAGI. Trimming removed 6 bases from V and 2 bases from J, with 13 bases in between. The CDR3 DNA follows: TGTGCCAGCAGGCTTGGCGGCAGCACTAATGAAAAACTGTTTTTT. It yields the protein CASRLGGSTNEKLFF.

V is TRBV6-5 and J is TRBJ1-5, with 8 bases lining up with TRBD1. Per germline, CDR1 MNHEY and CDR2 SVGAGI. The trim removed 6 bases at V and 4 bases at J, leaving 8 bases unmatched. The CDR3 is made up of 15 amino acids. The CDR3 reads CASSPGQGANQPQHF. The CDR3 DNA sequence: TGTGCCAGCAGCCCAGGGCAGGGGGCTAATCAGCCCCAGCATTTT.

The rearrangement uses TRBV2 and TRBJ1-3; D is undetermined. V lost 6 bases and J lost 2, with 11 bases in between. CDR3 size: 14 residues. Germline values: CDR1 SNHLY, CDR2 FYNNEI. CDR3 nucleotide sequence: TGTGCCAGCAGCGCTACAGTAGCTGGAAACACCATATATTTT. As protein: CASSATVAGNTIYF.

The genes are TRBV29-1 and TRBJ2-7, with D possibly TRBD1 on 6 matching bases. Trimming removed 7 bases at V and 0 bases at J, with 13 bases between. CDR1 and CDR2 (germline): SQVTM, ANQGSEA. CDR3 length: 13 residues. The CDR3 DNA reads TGCAGCGCCCGTGACAGGCTCTCCTACGAGCAGTACTTC. Its translation is CSARDRLSYEQYF.

This chain connects TRBV6-5 to TRBJ2-7; D not certain. The V end was cut by 5 bases, the J end by 6 bases, with 11 bases between. The CDR3 has 12 residues. CDR1 is MNHEY, CDR2 SVGAGI, per germline. CDR3 sequence reads: CASSPPTSEQYF. The DNA for the CDR3 is TGTGCCAGCAGTCCCCCAACGAGCGAGCAGTACTTC.

This chain joins TRBV18 and TRBJ2-1, with TRBD2 matching over 11 bases. CDR1 is KGHSH, CDR2 LQKENI, per germline. The CDR3 is made up of 17 amino acids. V was clipped by 6 bases and J by 3 bases; unmatched bases: 10. The CDR3 sequence: CASSNLAGGPGYNEQFF. For the CDR3, the DNA is TGTGCCAGCTCGAACTTAGCGGGGGGGCCGGGCTACAATGAGCAGTTCTTC.

The chain links TRBV6-5 to TRBJ2-4; 9 bases map to TRBD1. V was pared by 3 bases and J by 6 bases, with 6 bases of the junction left unmatched. CDR1 and CDR2 from the germline V gene are MNHEY and SVGAGI. The CDR3 spans 15 residues. Here the CDR3 reads CASSYKGQGPNIQYF. The CDR3, as DNA: TGTGCCAGCAGTTATAAGGGACAGGGTCCAAACATTCAGTACTTC.